These 10 T cell receptor beta chains were all obtained from the same sample, sequenced in a study of CD8 T cells in Susac syndrome. Reverse transcription used roughly 0.45 to 1 ug RNA and random hexamers. Via MiXCR, TCRdb re-called the immunoSEQ multiplex PCR reads, giving one row per CDR3 protein. The table records some 150,000 distinct CDR3 sequences, roughly 96% of them present only once. The sample comprised CD8+ T cells from PBMCs. These receptors were obtained from a human donor with multiple sclerosis.

The chain is built from TRBV30 and TRBJ2-2; the D is unclear. Germline V gene data show CDR1 as GTSNPN and CDR2 as SVGIG (reference sequence). CDR3 length equals 11 residues. The V and J ends lost 5 bases and 4 bases respectively, with 5 bases between them. CDR3 DNA: TGTGCCTGGGGCTTCACCGGGGAGCTGTTTTTT. It yields the protein CAWGFTGELFF. Complete variable domain (other parts from reference TRBV30 and TRBJ2-2): SQTIHQWPATLVQPVGSPLSLECTVEGTSNPNLYWYRQAAGRGLQLLFYSVGIGQISSEVPQNLSASRPQDRQFILSSKKLLLSDSGFYLCAWGFTGELFFGEGSRLTVL.

The chain is built from TRBV15 and TRBJ1-6; 8 bases agree with TRBD1. V gave up 0 bases and J gave up 8 bases; unmatched junction bases: 9. Per the germline V gene, CDR1 is LNHNV and CDR2 is YYDKDF (reference sequence). The CDR3 loop spans 17 amino acids. In nucleotides, the CDR3 is TGTGCCACCAGCAGAGACGCATCGACAGGGGCTTATTCACCCCTCCACTTT. It codes for CATSRDASTGAYSPLHF.

V gene TRBV27 combines with J gene TRBJ2-3; D could derive from TRBD1 or TRBD2 (5 bases each). Germline CDR1 MNHEY, CDR2 SMNVEV (reference sequence). V was shortened by 5 bases and J by 6 bases, with 12 bases between the two germline ends. The CDR3 is 13 amino acids. The CDR3 DNA reads TGTGCCAGCAGTCCCCCCGGGGCGGATACGCAGTATTTT. Translation gives CASSPPGADTQYF.

J is TRBJ2-1 and V is TRBV4-1, with 10 bases lining up with TRBD1. The CDR3 is made up of 14 amino acids. Germline CDR1 is MGHRA and CDR2 is YSYEKL. V dropped 4 bases and J dropped 4; count of bases not matched to a gene: 1. The CDR3 spells CASSPDRGYNEQFF. DNA for the CDR3: TGCGCCAGCAGCCCGGACAGGGGGTACAATGAGCAGTTCTTC.

The genes are TRBV5-1 and TRBJ2-5; 10 bases are shared with TRBD2. Germline V gene sequence: CDR1 SGHRS, CDR2 YFSETQ. This CDR3 has 15 residues. V dropped 5 bases and J dropped 2; count of bases not matched to a gene: 6. The DNA for the CDR3 is TGCGCCAGCAGAAAAGCGGGGGGGAGACAAGAGACCCAGTACTTC. Protein product: CASRKAGGRQETQYF. Full variable domain (outside the CDR3, taken from reference TRBV5-1 and TRBJ2-5): KAGVTQTPRYLIKTRGQQVTLSCSPISGHRSVSWYQQTPGQGLQFLFEYFSETQRNKGNFPGRFSGRQFSNSRSEMNVSTLELGDSALYLCASRKAGGRQETQYFGPGTRLLVL.

The chain is built from TRBV27 and TRBJ2-4; TRBD2 agrees at 7 bases. CDR3 size: 14 residues. CDR1 is MNHEY, CDR2 SMNVEV, per germline (reference sequence). The V gene end was trimmed by 5 bases and the J gene end by 8 bases; junction bases not matched to a gene: 9. The CDR3 sequence is CASSPGLGVDIQYF. DNA for the CDR3: TGTGCCAGCAGTCCAGGACTAGGGGTCGACATTCAGTACTTC.

The sample holds a few counts of this clonotype. The CDR3 sequence: CASSWGDEQFF. The CDR3 DNA sequence: TGTGCCAGCAGTTGGGGGGATGAGCAGTTCTTC. The chain recombines TRBV12-3 or TRBV12-4 with TRBJ2-1, with D possibly TRBD2 on 6 matching bases. The CDR3 spans 11 residues. Between the trimmed V and J ends, which lost 4 bases and 8 bases, there was a span of 6 bases.

The genes are TRBV19 and TRBJ2-1; D might be TRBD1 or TRBD2, each matching 5 bases. Per the germline V gene, CDR1 is LNHDA and CDR2 is SQIVND (reference sequence). The CDR3 runs 15 residues. The V and J ends lost 3 bases and 0 bases respectively, with 9 bases between them. The CDR3 reads CASSIGTDSYNEQFF. The CDR3 nucleotides are TGTGCCAGTAGTATCGGGACGGACTCCTACAATGAGCAGTTCTTC.

The V call is TRBV6-5, the J call TRBJ1-1, with D hard to call. With 0 bases removed from V and 4 bases from J, the gap between germline ends came to 9 bases. Germline-derived CDR1 and CDR2 are MNHEY and SVGAGI. The CDR3 has 14 amino acids. CDR3 nucleotide sequence: TGTGCCAGCAGTTACTCGAACAGAGGCACTGAAGCTTTCTTT. This sequence encodes CASSYSNRGTEAFF.

The genes are TRBV9 and TRBJ2-1; D not resolved. Trimming cost V 9 bases and J 0 bases, with 10 bases left between them. This CDR3 region has 13 residues. Germline V gives CDR1 SGDLS, CDR2 YYNGEE. In nucleotides, the CDR3 is TGTGCCACCTCAAAGAGCTCCTACAATGAGCAGTTCTTC. It yields the protein CATSKSSYNEQFF.